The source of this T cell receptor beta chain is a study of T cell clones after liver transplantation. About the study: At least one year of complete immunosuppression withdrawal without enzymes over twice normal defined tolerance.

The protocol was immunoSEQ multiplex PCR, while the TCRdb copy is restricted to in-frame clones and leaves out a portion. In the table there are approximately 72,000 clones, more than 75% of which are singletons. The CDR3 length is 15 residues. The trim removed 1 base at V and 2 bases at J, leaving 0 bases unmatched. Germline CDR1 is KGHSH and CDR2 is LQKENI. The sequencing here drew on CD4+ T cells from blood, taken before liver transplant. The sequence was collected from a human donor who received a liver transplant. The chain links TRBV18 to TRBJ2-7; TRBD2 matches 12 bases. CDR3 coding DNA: TGTGCCAGCTCACCACGGACTAGCGGGGCCTACGAGCAGTACTTC. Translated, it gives CASSPRTSGAYEQYF.